This is a list of T cell receptor beta chains from one sample in a study of Graves' ophthalmopathy and Graves' hyperthyroidism. One entry per CDR3 protein results from TCRdb running MiXCR on the multiplex PCR reads. Of almost 750,000 distinct CDR3 sequences listed, roughly 41% are singletons. The sample taken for sequencing was peripheral blood. Receptors were obtained from an adult man with Graves' ophthalmopathy. Each CDR3 is given with its conserved first and last residue. The D gene is left open where the match is weak. Expanded clones are given a class, and other clones once, few, many or no size at all.

d_call: TRBD1
clone_size: many
j_call: TRBJ2-7
v_call: TRBV7-2
cdr3_aa: CASSIQGAGSYEQYF
cdr3_nt: TGTGCCAGCAGCATACAGGGGGCAGGCTCCTACGAGCAGTACTTC

d_call: NA
clone_size: few
j_call: TRBJ2-7
v_call: TRBV6-6
cdr3_aa: CASISYEQYF
cdr3_nt: TGTGCCAGCATTAGCTACGAGCAGTACTTC

d_call: TRBD1
clone_size: few
j_call: TRBJ1-2
v_call: TRBV6-1
cdr3_aa: CASSPWDSSNYGYTF
cdr3_nt: TGTGCCAGCAGTCCGTGGGACAGCAGTAACTATGGCTACACCTTC

d_call: NA
clone_size: many
j_call: TRBJ1-1
v_call: TRBV29-1
cdr3_aa: CSVDRGQNTEAFF
cdr3_nt: TGCAGCGTTGATAGGGGACAGAACACTGAAGCTTTCTTT

d_call: NA
clone_size: NA
j_call: TRBJ1-6
v_call: TRBV25-1
cdr3_aa: CASFGDSPNSPLHF
cdr3_nt: TGTGCCAGCTTTGGTGACAGTCCCAATTCACCCCTCCACTTT

d_call: NA
clone_size: many
j_call: TRBJ2-5
v_call: TRBV9
cdr3_aa: CASSVGQKETQYF
cdr3_nt: TGTGCCAGCAGCGTAGGACAGAAAGAGACCCAGTACTTC

d_call: NA
clone_size: many
j_call: TRBJ1-5
v_call: TRBV7-2
cdr3_aa: CASSLETGGSNQPQHF
cdr3_nt: TGTGCCAGCAGCTTAGAGACTGGGGGTAGCAATCAGCCCCAGCATTTT

d_call: NA
clone_size: NA
j_call: TRBJ1-2
v_call: TRBV11-2
cdr3_aa: CASRLGGYTF
cdr3_nt: TGTGCCAGCCGGCTCGGCGGCTACACCTTC

d_call: TRBD1
clone_size: NA
j_call: TRBJ1-4
v_call: TRBV25-1
cdr3_aa: CASSQGDRAGNEKLFF
cdr3_nt: TGTGCCAGCAGCCAGGGCGACAGGGCCGGTAATGAAAAACTGTTTTTT

d_call: NA
clone_size: NA
j_call: TRBJ1-5
v_call: TRBV24-1
cdr3_aa: CAGAGDLNQPQHF
cdr3_nt: TGTGCCGGTGCAGGGGACCTCAATCAGCCCCAGCATTTT

d_call: NA
clone_size: many
j_call: TRBJ2-5
v_call: TRBV29-1
cdr3_aa: CSALSPDQETQYF
cdr3_nt: TGCAGCGCCCTAAGCCCAGATCAAGAGACCCAGTACTTC

d_call: TRBD1
clone_size: few
j_call: TRBJ1-2
v_call: TRBV19
cdr3_aa: CASMQGGGYTF
cdr3_nt: TGTGCCAGTATGCAGGGGGGAGGCTACACCTTC

d_call: NA
clone_size: NA
j_call: TRBJ2-7
v_call: TRBV12-3/TRBV12-4
cdr3_aa: CASRPSVPSFSEQYF
cdr3_nt: TGTGCCAGCAGACCTAGCGTCCCGAGTTTTAGCGAGCAGTACTTC

d_call: NA
clone_size: many
j_call: TRBJ2-5
v_call: TRBV19
cdr3_aa: CASSIAAGLTETQYF
cdr3_nt: TGTGCCAGTAGTATCGCGGCAGGGTTAACAGAGACCCAGTACTTC

d_call: NA
clone_size: few
j_call: TRBJ2-7
v_call: TRBV19
cdr3_aa: CASSIRDRDSYEQYF
cdr3_nt: TGTGCCAGTAGTATCCGGGACCGAGACTCCTACGAGCAGTACTTC

d_call: NA
clone_size: many
j_call: TRBJ1-4
v_call: TRBV2
cdr3_aa: CASSLGQEKLFF
cdr3_nt: TGTGCCAGCAGTCTGGGTCAGGAAAAACTGTTTTTT

d_call: TRBD2
clone_size: few
j_call: TRBJ2-5
v_call: TRBV4-3
cdr3_aa: CASSQEPGLAGKETQYF
cdr3_nt: TGCGCCAGCAGCCAAGAGCCCGGACTAGCGGGAAAGGAGACCCAGTACTTC

d_call: TRBD1
clone_size: NA
j_call: TRBJ1-1
v_call: TRBV19
cdr3_aa: CASIRTGNTEAFF
cdr3_nt: TGTGCCAGTATAAGGACAGGGAACACTGAAGCTTTCTTT

d_call: NA
clone_size: NA
j_call: TRBJ1-5
v_call: TRBV5-6
cdr3_aa: CASSFRGAGNQPQHF
cdr3_nt: TGTGCCAGCAGCTTTAGGGGCGCCGGCAATCAGCCCCAGCATTTT

d_call: NA
clone_size: NA
j_call: TRBJ1-2
v_call: TRBV11-1
cdr3_aa: CASSLVRQALAF
cdr3_nt: TGTGCCAGCAGCTTAGTGCGCCAGGCCCTGGCCTTC

d_call: NA
clone_size: many
j_call: TRBJ2-5
v_call: TRBV20-1
cdr3_aa: CSARDGRQETQYF
cdr3_nt: TGCAGTGCTAGAGATGGCAGGCAAGAGACCCAGTACTTC

d_call: NA
clone_size: many
j_call: TRBJ1-1
v_call: TRBV7-8
cdr3_aa: CASSLGQYNTEAFF
cdr3_nt: TGTGCCAGCAGCTTAGGGCAGTACAACACTGAAGCTTTCTTT

d_call: NA
clone_size: many
j_call: TRBJ1-5
v_call: TRBV29-1
cdr3_aa: CSVETNSNQPQHF
cdr3_nt: TGCAGCGTTGAGACCAATAGCAATCAGCCCCAGCATTTT

d_call: NA
clone_size: once
j_call: TRBJ1-1
v_call: TRBV15
cdr3_aa: CATSRYLTQGSNTEAFF
cdr3_nt: TGTGCCACCAGCAGATATCTAACACAGGGATCGAACACTGAAGCTTTCTTT

d_call: NA
clone_size: many
j_call: TRBJ2-6
v_call: TRBV24-1
cdr3_aa: CATSEGGEPGANVLTF
cdr3_nt: TGTGCCACCAGCGAAGGGGGGGAGCCTGGGGCCAACGTCCTGACTTTC

d_call: NA
clone_size: many
j_call: TRBJ2-5
v_call: TRBV29-1
cdr3_aa: CSVRVEGKGTQYF
cdr3_nt: TGCAGCGTTCGGGTCGAAGGGAAAGGGACCCAGTACTTC

d_call: TRBD1
clone_size: few
j_call: TRBJ1-1
v_call: TRBV9
cdr3_aa: CASSVDGTANTEAFF
cdr3_nt: TGTGCCAGCAGCGTAGACGGGACAGCAAACACTGAAGCTTTCTTT

d_call: TRBD1
clone_size: many
j_call: TRBJ1-5
v_call: TRBV2
cdr3_aa: CASGDRGHF
cdr3_nt: TGTGCCAGCGGGGACAGGGGGCATTTT

d_call: TRBD2
clone_size: many
j_call: TRBJ2-1
v_call: TRBV25-1
cdr3_aa: CASSESASGRSDNEQFF
cdr3_nt: TGTGCCAGCAGTGAATCCGCTAGCGGGAGGAGCGACAATGAGCAGTTCTTC

d_call: NA
clone_size: NA
j_call: TRBJ1-1
v_call: TRBV2
cdr3_aa: CASERESMNTEAFF
cdr3_nt: TGTGCCAGCGAGAGGGAATCAATGAACACTGAAGCTTTCTTT

d_call: NA
clone_size: NA
j_call: TRBJ2-7
v_call: TRBV19
cdr3_aa: CASSIRQSSYEQYF
cdr3_nt: TGTGCCAGTAGTATTAGACAGAGCTCCTACGAGCAGTACTTC

d_call: NA
clone_size: few
j_call: TRBJ2-7
v_call: TRBV5-1
cdr3_aa: CASSVRHEYEQYF
cdr3_nt: TGCGCCAGCAGTGTACGACACGAATACGAGCAGTACTTC

d_call: NA
clone_size: many
j_call: TRBJ1-1
v_call: TRBV10-3
cdr3_aa: CAISARGGNTEAFF
cdr3_nt: TGTGCCATCAGTGCGAGAGGGGGTAACACTGAAGCTTTCTTT

d_call: TRBD1
clone_size: NA
j_call: TRBJ1-1
v_call: TRBV19
cdr3_aa: CASTRTGARVMNTEAFF
cdr3_nt: TGTGCCAGTACCCGGACAGGGGCCCGGGTAATGAACACTGAAGCTTTCTTT

d_call: TRBD1
clone_size: many
j_call: TRBJ1-2
v_call: TRBV29-1
cdr3_aa: CSVDAGTGGDGYTF
cdr3_nt: TGCAGCGTTGATGCCGGGACAGGGGGCGATGGCTACACCTTC

d_call: NA
clone_size: few
j_call: TRBJ2-7
v_call: TRBV7-2
cdr3_aa: CASSLEGYEYEQYF
cdr3_nt: TGTGCCAGCAGCTTGGAAGGGTACGAATACGAGCAGTACTTC

d_call: NA
clone_size: NA
j_call: TRBJ1-2
v_call: TRBV4-2
cdr3_aa: CASSQTGHGHTF
cdr3_nt: TGTGCCAGCAGCCAGACGGGTCATGGCCACACCTTC

d_call: NA
clone_size: few
j_call: TRBJ2-7
v_call: TRBV7-9
cdr3_aa: CASSPGPMSSYEQYF
cdr3_nt: TGTGCCAGCAGCCCTGGGCCTATGAGCTCCTACGAGCAGTACTTC

d_call: NA
clone_size: many
j_call: TRBJ1-5
v_call: TRBV20-1
cdr3_aa: CSAADRTNQPQHF
cdr3_nt: TGCAGTGCTGCCGACAGGACCAATCAGCCCCAGCATTTT

d_call: TRBD1
clone_size: NA
j_call: TRBJ1-5
v_call: TRBV19
cdr3_aa: CASSKGGQGGNQPQHF
cdr3_nt: TGTGCCAGTAGTAAGGGGGGACAGGGAGGCAATCAGCCCCAGCATTTT

d_call: NA
clone_size: many
j_call: TRBJ1-5
v_call: TRBV7-2
cdr3_aa: CASSLGALQPQHF
cdr3_nt: TGTGCCAGCAGCTTAGGAGCTCTTCAGCCCCAGCATTTT

d_call: TRBD2
clone_size: NA
j_call: TRBJ2-5
v_call: TRBV20-1
cdr3_aa: CSASGTKETQYF
cdr3_nt: TGCAGTGCCTCCGGGACTAAAGAGACCCAGTACTTC

d_call: NA
clone_size: NA
j_call: TRBJ2-1
v_call: TRBV24-1
cdr3_aa: CATSDPGAYNEQFF
cdr3_nt: TGTGCCACCAGTGATCCCGGGGCCTACAATGAGCAGTTCTTC

d_call: NA
clone_size: few
j_call: TRBJ2-3
v_call: TRBV7-7
cdr3_aa: CASNRGETDTQYF
cdr3_nt: TGTGCTAGCAACCGGGGAGAGACAGATACGCAGTATTTT

d_call: NA
clone_size: NA
j_call: TRBJ1-5
v_call: TRBV20-1
cdr3_aa: CSASSYQAEGQPQHF
cdr3_nt: TGCAGTGCTAGCTCTTATCAGGCAGAGGGTCAGCCCCAGCATTTT

d_call: NA
clone_size: many
j_call: TRBJ1-3
v_call: TRBV7-9
cdr3_aa: CASSIDGGEGNTIYF
cdr3_nt: TGTGCCAGCAGCATCGACGGGGGCGAGGGAAACACCATATATTTT

d_call: TRBD1
clone_size: few
j_call: TRBJ1-2
v_call: TRBV25-1
cdr3_aa: CASRSGGANYGYTF
cdr3_nt: TGTGCCAGCAGGTCAGGGGGCGCGAACTATGGCTACACCTTC

d_call: TRBD1
clone_size: few
j_call: TRBJ2-5
v_call: TRBV20-1
cdr3_aa: CSARTGTPTYQETQYF
cdr3_nt: TGCAGTGCCAGGACAGGGACCCCCACTTACCAAGAGACCCAGTACTTC

d_call: TRBD1
clone_size: once
j_call: TRBJ2-5
v_call: TRBV20-1
cdr3_aa: CSARDAAGGAETQYF
cdr3_nt: TGCAGTGCTAGAGATGCGGCAGGGGGCGCCGAGACCCAGTACTTC

d_call: TRBD2
clone_size: few
j_call: TRBJ2-5
v_call: TRBV5-4
cdr3_aa: CASSSGTSGGAGETQYF
cdr3_nt: TGTGCCAGCAGCTCTGGTACTAGCGGGGGGGCCGGGGAGACCCAGTACTTC

d_call: NA
clone_size: NA
j_call: TRBJ2-3
v_call: TRBV20-1
cdr3_aa: CSATRTASTDTQYF
cdr3_nt: TGCAGTGCTACTCGGACGGCTAGCACAGATACGCAGTATTTT

d_call: TRBD1
clone_size: NA
j_call: TRBJ2-1
v_call: TRBV25-1
cdr3_aa: CASSESAGGSNEQFF
cdr3_nt: TGTGCCAGCAGTGAATCTGCAGGGGGCTCTAATGAGCAGTTCTTC

d_call: NA
clone_size: once
j_call: TRBJ2-6
v_call: TRBV7-2
cdr3_aa: CASRLPGGYVLTF
cdr3_nt: TGTGCCAGCAGGTTACCCGGGGGCTACGTCCTGACTTTC